The clone carrying this TCR beta chain was counted a few times. Its antigen is not identified. The sample originates from a study of HIV-infected children after antiretroviral therapy interruption. Unique molecular identifiers were included in an RNA-based 3' RACE TCR library. One entry per CDR3 protein, called by TCRdb with MiXCR from the 3' RACE reads. The table records approximately 95,000 distinct CDR3 sequences, around 6.9% of them present only once. Trimming cost V 6 bases and J 4 bases, with 7 bases left between them. The CDR3 runs to 12 residues. Per the germline V gene, CDR1 is KGHDR and CDR2 is SFDVKD. Study results and caveats: Minor non-naive CD45RA+ populations, like EMRA or stem memory, might contaminate naive sorts.

Treatment of the sample: PENTA 11 planned treatment interruption arm or continuous ART arm. The sequencing here drew on CD45RA+ CD4+ T cells from PBMCs, pooled from several time points, taken from a donor given antiretroviral therapy, either interrupted or continuous. This sample's subset: naive CD4+ CD45RA+ CD45RO- T cells. The rearrangement joins TRBV24-1 to TRBJ2-3; D is unresolved. This TCR came from a pool of human donors with HIV. The CDR3 DNA reads TGTGCCACCAGTAGGAGCCCAGATACGCAGTATTTT. Residues: CATSRSPDTQYF.